The clone carrying this TCR beta chain occurred a few times. Its antigen is not identified. Here immunoSEQ multiplex PCR was the method, and the copy in TCRdb shows in-frame clones only, minus some. The data hold around 60,000 clones, with approximately 73% observed a single time. The data are from a study of vaccination effects on CD4 cells after COVID-19. ViraFEST expansion of antigen-specific CD4+ T cells with viral peptide pools preceded sequencing. Following 10 days of culture, CD4+ T cells were isolated. Each participant received a vaccine that was either BNT162b2 or mRNA-1273, given as two doses. There are 16 residues in the CDR3. Germline V gives CDR1 SGDLS, CDR2 YYNGEE. Trimming cost V 0 bases and J 1 base, with 12 bases left between them.

Specimen: CD4+ T cells from PBMCs cultured with HCoV-229E spike peptides, collected after COVID-19 vaccination. This TCR was sampled from a human donor who received a COVID-19 vaccine. The chain couples TRBV9 to TRBJ2-3; D not certain. CDR3 DNA sequence: TGTGCCAGCAGCGTAGGTCCCCGGGTGGGCACAGATACGCAGTATTTT. It encodes CASSVGPRVGTDTQYF.